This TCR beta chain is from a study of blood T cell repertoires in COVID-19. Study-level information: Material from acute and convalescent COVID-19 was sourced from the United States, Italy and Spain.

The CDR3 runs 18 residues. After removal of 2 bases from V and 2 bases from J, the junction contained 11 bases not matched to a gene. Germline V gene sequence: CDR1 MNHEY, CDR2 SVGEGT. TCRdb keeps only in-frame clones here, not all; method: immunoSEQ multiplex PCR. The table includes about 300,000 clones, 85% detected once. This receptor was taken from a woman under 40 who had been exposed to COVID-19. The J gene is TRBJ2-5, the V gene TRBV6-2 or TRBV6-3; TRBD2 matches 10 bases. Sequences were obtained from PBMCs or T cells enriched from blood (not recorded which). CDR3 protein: CASSYEGTSEQQQETQYF. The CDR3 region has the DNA TGTGCCAGCAGTTACGAGGGGACTAGCGAACAGCAGCAAGAGACCCAGTACTTC.